These 17 T cell receptor beta chains originate from one sample sequenced in a study of shared clonotypes between healthy human individuals. Assay used: immunoSEQ multiplex PCR; TCRdb lists only in-frame clones, some missing. This table has approximately 940,000 clones, 76% appearing once. Sequencing was performed on memory CD4+ T cells sorted from blood. Subset here: CD45RA-negative fraction. All receptors come from a man in his late teens or twenties in good health.

This clone was observed a handful of times. The rearrangement links TRBV23-1 to TRBJ1-2, with TRBD1 matching 7 bases. TRBV23-1 is given ORF status, its function remaining uncertain. Losses at the gene ends were 6 bases for V and 7 bases for J; bases not matched to a gene: 11. The CDR3 has 14 amino acids. In nucleotides, the CDR3 is TGCGCCAGCAGCCAAAGGGACAGCGGGTCTGGCTACACCTTC. Its protein is CASSQRDSGSGYTF.

The chain uses TRBV5-1 and TRBJ1-1, with D maybe TRBD1 (5 bases). Germline-derived CDR1 and CDR2 are SGHRS and YFSETQ. Trimming left V 5 bases short and J 5 bases short, with 19 bases between. The CDR3 extends over 15 amino acids. The CDR3 nucleotides are TGCGCCAGCAGTCCAGACCAGGGAGGAAGTACTGAAGCTTTCTTT. Translated, it gives CASSPDQGGSTEAFF.

V and J are TRBV2 and TRBJ1-1; TRBD1 agrees at 8 bases. Losses at the gene ends were 4 bases for V and 6 bases for J; bases not matched to a gene: 10. The CDR3 contains 15 residues. Germline lookup yields CDR1 SNHLY and CDR2 FYNNEI. The CDR3 DNA sequence: TGTGCCAGCAGTGGAGGGGGAGACAGGGGCGCTGAAGCTTTCTTT. Its translation: CASSGGGDRGAEAFF.

A few counts support this clone. Additional DNA sequences in this sample encode the identical CDR3. J is TRBJ2-3 and V is TRBV5-1, with D unclear. The CDR3 loop spans 12 amino acids. The germline gives CDR1 SGHRS, CDR2 YFSETQ. Between the trimmed V and J ends, which lost 4 bases and 6 bases, there was a span of 9 bases. CDR3 DNA: TGCGCCAGCAGCCGTTCTACCGATACGCAGTATTTT. Its translation: CASSRSTDTQYF.

The genes are TRBV6-1 and TRBJ2-7; 8 nucleotides line up with TRBD2. Per germline, CDR1 MNHNS and CDR2 SASEGT. Germline trimming cut 8 bases from V and 0 bases from J; bases unmatched to any gene: 6. The CDR3 spans 14 residues. CDR3 sequence: CASATTSVSYEQYF. CDR3 DNA: TGTGCCAGCGCTACGACTAGCGTCTCCTACGAGCAGTACTTC.

This clone was seen once. The V call is TRBV18, the J call TRBJ2-1; 9 bases match TRBD1. The CDR3 runs to 15 residues. Germline loops: CDR1 KGHSH, CDR2 LQKENI. Trimming removed 4 bases from V and 2 bases from J; junction bases left unmatched: 3. The chain's CDR3 is CASSLTGGAYNEQFF. CDR3 nucleotide sequence: TGTGCCAGCTCACTCACAGGGGGCGCCTACAATGAGCAGTTCTTC. The variable domain in full, completed from reference TRBV18 and TRBJ2-1, reads NAGVMQNPRHLVRRRGQEARLRCSPMKGHSHVYWYRQLPEEGLKFMVYLQKENIIDESGMPKERFSAEFPKEGPSILRIQQVVRGDSAAYFCASSLTGGAYNEQFFGPGTRLTVL.

Note on this clone: Just one base apart from a much larger clone, this may be a read error. This chain connects TRBV4-2 to TRBJ2-6; D gene unclear. The CDR3 has 15 residues. Germline V gene sequence: CDR1 LGHNA, CDR2 YNFKEQ. V was pared by 4 bases and J by 0 bases, with 7 bases between. Written as DNA, the CDR3 is TGTGCCAGCAGCCCCGGAAGCTCTGGGGCCAACGTCCTGACTTTC. This sequence encodes CASSPGSSGANVLTF.

This clone was observed a single time. This chain links TRBV5-1 with TRBJ1-1, with a possible D match to TRBD1 (6 bases). Germline CDR1 reads SGHRS; CDR2 reads YFSETQ. With 2 bases removed from V and 5 bases from J, the gap between germline ends came to 16 bases. The CDR3 has 15 amino acids. The DNA of the CDR3 is TGCGCCAGCAGCTTCAGGACAGCGGGGGGAACTGAAGCTTTCTTT. Translated: CASSFRTAGGTEAFF. Combining the CDR3 with reference TRBV5-1 and TRBJ1-1 gives the whole variable domain KAGVTQTPRYLIKTRGQQVTLSCSPISGHRSVSWYQQTPGQGLQFLFEYFSETQRNKGNFPGRFSGRQFSNSRSEMNVSTLELGDSALYLCASSFRTAGGTEAFFGQGTRLTVV.

This clone was found once. The gene calls are TRBV28 and TRBJ1-5, with D perhaps matching TRBD1 (5 bases). Germline lookup yields CDR1 MDHEN and CDR2 SYDVKM. V was pared by 2 bases and J by 4 bases, with 18 bases between. CDR3 length equals 17 residues. The CDR3 nucleotides read TGTGCCAGCAGTTTAACAAGGGGACCCCGAGGGAATCAGCCCCAGCATTTT. This gives the protein CASSLTRGPRGNQPQHF.

This sequence joins TRBV7-9 and TRBJ1-4, with D unresolved. The germline V gene encodes CDR1 SEHNR and CDR2 FQNEAQ (reference sequence). The CDR3 runs to 14 residues. The ends were cut back, 3 bases at V and 5 bases at J, with 10 bases in the middle. CDR3 in amino acids: CASSFRQRNEKLFF. CDR3 coding DNA: TGTGCCAGCAGCTTCAGGCAGAGGAATGAAAAACTGTTTTTT.

This clone was found a few times. V usage is TRBV6-1 and J usage is TRBJ2-3; D unclear. Looked up from germline, CDR1 is MNHNS and CDR2 is SASEGT. The CDR3 runs to 14 residues. V lost 3 bases, J lost 0 bases, and 7 bases lay in between. The CDR3 loop reads CASSDQPSTDTQYF. The DNA of the CDR3 is TGTGCCAGCAGTGACCAACCTAGCACAGATACGCAGTATTTT.

The chain carries TRBV29-1 and TRBJ2-7, with a weak D call TRBD2 (7 bases). From germline, CDR1 is SQVTM and CDR2 ANQGSEA. Trimming took off 3 bases at V and 2 bases at J, with 14 bases between the two ends. This CDR3 has 14 residues. As DNA, the CDR3 is TGCAGCGTTGATCGGGGGGCCAATACCTACGAGCAGTACTTC. This gives the protein CSVDRGANTYEQYF.

The rearrangement links TRBV4-3 to TRBJ1-5; 8 bases fit TRBD1. J gave up 5 bases and V 1 base, and 4 bases lay outside the gene matches. CDR3 length equals 15 residues. Germline V lookup: CDR1 LGHNA, CDR2 YSLEER. The CDR3 nucleotides read TGCGCCAGCAGCCAAGGGACAGGGAGTTATCAGCCCCAGCATTTT. Amino acid sequence: CASSQGTGSYQPQHF.

The table lists this clone with a count of one. The genes are TRBV5-1 and TRBJ2-5; D not certain. With 1 base removed from V and 2 bases from J, the gap between germline ends came to 9 bases. Germline assignment: CDR1 SGHRS and CDR2 YFSETQ. The CDR3 contains 14 residues. The CDR3 DNA sequence: TGCGCCAGCAGCTTGACAGCTCTACAAGAGACCCAGTACTTC. It is translated as CASSLTALQETQYF.

This clone was observed once. V and J are TRBV2 and TRBJ2-3; possible D gene TRBD2, 5 bases. Deletions cut 4 bases from V and 5 bases from J, with 10 bases between. CDR3 length: 13 residues. Germline V gene data show CDR1 as SNHLY and CDR2 as FYNNEI. DNA for the CDR3: TGTGCCAGCAGTGCACTACTAGGAGATACGCAGTATTTT. Translation gives CASSALLGDTQYF.

The rearrangement joins TRBV6-6 to TRBJ2-1; 8 bases map to TRBD2. The CDR3 loop spans 15 amino acids. In germline, CDR1 is MNHNY, CDR2 SVGAGI (reference sequence). After removal of 6 bases from V and 7 bases from J, the junction contained 11 bases not matched to a gene. The CDR3 DNA reads as TGTGCCAGCAGAACGACGGGGGGGCTAGATAATGAGCAGTTCTTC. This translates into CASRTTGGLDNEQFF.

The V gene is TRBV6-5, the J gene TRBJ2-5; D is tentatively TRBD1 or TRBD2 (5 bases each). The CDR3 is made up of 13 amino acids. V lost 5 bases to trimming and J lost 2 bases, with 9 bases between them. Germline lookup yields CDR1 MNHEY and CDR2 SVGAGI. CDR3 sequence: CASSRGLQETQYF. The DNA for the CDR3 is TGTGCCAGCAGTCGGGGCCTACAAGAGACCCAGTACTTC.